This is a list of T cell receptor beta chains from one sample in a study of control samples from healthy donors and cancer patients. This table comes from immunoSEQ multiplex PCR, and its TCRdb copy is limited to in-frame clones, with some not included. The sample lists about 140,000 clones, approximately 94% occurring once. The sequencing input was blood. The origin of the receptors is a man aged 35-49 years in good health. The CDR3 runs from the conserved cysteine through the conserved F or W. A D gene is named only where the DNA matches it firmly. The size of a clone is reported for some rows only, either as once, few or many, or as a class for expanded clones.

J gene: TRBJ2-5; V gene: TRBV19; clone size: .; D gene: .; CDR3 protein: CASSPLGAGSIETQYF; CDR3 DNA: TGTGCCAGTAGTCCCCTTGGGGCAGGGTCTATCGAGACCCAGTACTTC
J gene: TRBJ1-1; V gene: TRBV10-1; clone size: .; D gene: .; CDR3 protein: CASSRDFVNTEAFF; CDR3 DNA: TGCGCCAGCTCCAGGGACTTTGTTAACACTGAAGCTTTCTTT
J gene: TRBJ2-1; V gene: TRBV11-2; clone size: .; D gene: .; CDR3 protein: CASSLDLELLNPETYNEQFF; CDR3 DNA: TGTGCCAGCAGCTTAGATCTAGAGCTGTTAAACCCGGAAACCTACAATGAGCAGTTCTTC
J gene: TRBJ1-1; V gene: TRBV29-1; clone size: .; D gene: .; CDR3 protein: CSVLKGNTEAFF; CDR3 DNA: TGCAGCGTCCTAAAGGGGAACACTGAAGCTTTCTTT
J gene: TRBJ1-6; V gene: TRBV30; clone size: .; D gene: .; CDR3 protein: CAWSVLSSPYNSPLHF; CDR3 DNA: TGTGCCTGGAGTGTACTGAGCAGCCCCTATAATTCACCCCTCCACTTT
J gene: TRBJ1-5; V gene: TRBV24-1; clone size: .; D gene: .; CDR3 protein: CATSDTSNQPQHF; CDR3 DNA: TGTGCCACCAGTGACACGAGCAATCAGCCCCAGCATTTT
J gene: TRBJ2-3; V gene: TRBV13; clone size: .; D gene: .; CDR3 protein: CASSLGVVDTQYF; CDR3 DNA: TGTGCCAGCAGCTTAGGTGTGGTTGATACGCAGTATTTT
J gene: TRBJ1-2; V gene: TRBV6-6; clone size: .; D gene: .; CDR3 protein: CASSYGAASNYGYTF; CDR3 DNA: TGTGCCAGCAGTTACGGGGCAGCATCCAACTATGGCTACACCTTC
J gene: TRBJ1-1; V gene: TRBV6-5; clone size: .; D gene: .; CDR3 protein: CASKGSPSNTEAFF; CDR3 DNA: TGTGCCAGCAAGGGCAGTCCCTCGAACACTGAAGCTTTCTTT
J gene: TRBJ2-5; V gene: TRBV15; clone size: .; D gene: TRBD2; CDR3 protein: CATSSFRNTGEGTQYF; CDR3 DNA: TGTGCCACCAGCAGTTTTCGAAATACCGGGGAGGGGACCCAGTACTTC
J gene: TRBJ1-2; V gene: TRBV2; clone size: .; D gene: .; CDR3 protein: CASSEVKTGYTF; CDR3 DNA: TGTGCCAGCAGTGAAGTGAAGACGGGCTACACCTTC
J gene: TRBJ1-1; V gene: TRBV3-1/TRBV3-2; clone size: once; D gene: .; CDR3 protein: CASSQGTPMNTEAFF; CDR3 DNA: TGTGCCAGCAGCCAAGGGACACCCATGAACACTGAAGCTTTCTTT
J gene: TRBJ2-2; V gene: TRBV14; clone size: .; D gene: .; CDR3 protein: CASSHLPPGPSSRGVTGELFF; CDR3 DNA: TGTGCCAGCAGCCACCTACCGCCGGGACCCTCAAGTAGGGGTGTCACCGGGGAGCTGTTTTTT
J gene: TRBJ2-1; V gene: TRBV13; clone size: .; D gene: .; CDR3 protein: CASSSFDTASSNEQFF; CDR3 DNA: TGTGCCAGCAGCTCCTTCGACACGGCTTCCAGCAATGAGCAGTTCTTC
J gene: TRBJ1-5; V gene: TRBV28; clone size: .; D gene: .; CDR3 protein: CASSGGNQPQHF; CDR3 DNA: TGTGCCAGCTCAGGGGGCAATCAGCCCCAGCATTTT
J gene: TRBJ2-3; V gene: TRBV5-6; clone size: .; D gene: TRBD2; CDR3 protein: CASSLTSGTGPSPDTQYF; CDR3 DNA: TGTGCCAGCAGCTTAACTAGCGGGACGGGTCCCTCCCCAGATACGCAGTATTTT
J gene: TRBJ2-1; V gene: TRBV5-1; clone size: .; D gene: TRBD2; CDR3 protein: CASSPAGTSGTKFF; CDR3 DNA: TGCGCCAGCAGCCCCGCGGGCACTAGCGGGACGAAGTTCTTC
J gene: TRBJ2-2; V gene: TRBV5-4; clone size: once; D gene: TRBD2; CDR3 protein: CASGGTSGPANTGELFF; CDR3 DNA: TGTGCCAGCGGCGGGACTAGCGGACCCGCGAACACCGGGGAGCTGTTTTTT
J gene: TRBJ2-7; V gene: TRBV5-4; clone size: once; D gene: TRBD2; CDR3 protein: CASSLASGGLSYEQYF; CDR3 DNA: TGTGCCAGCAGCTTGGCTAGCGGGGGGCTCTCCTACGAGCAGTACTTC
J gene: TRBJ2-2; V gene: TRBV5-1; clone size: .; D gene: .; CDR3 protein: CASLGGTGELFF; CDR3 DNA: TGCGCCAGCCTCGGCGGAACCGGGGAGCTGTTTTTT
J gene: TRBJ1-2; V gene: TRBV4-1; clone size: .; D gene: .; CDR3 protein: CASSQRGGLGYGYTF; CDR3 DNA: TGCGCCAGCAGCCAACGGGGGGGGCTAGGGTATGGCTACACCTTC
J gene: TRBJ2-7; V gene: TRBV28; clone size: .; D gene: TRBD1; CDR3 protein: CASSRQGYEQYF; CDR3 DNA: TGTGCCAGCAGTCGACAGGGTTACGAGCAGTACTTC
J gene: TRBJ1-1; V gene: TRBV7-2; clone size: .; D gene: .; CDR3 protein: CASSLVREGTEAFF; CDR3 DNA: TGTGCCAGCAGCTTAGTCAGGGAGGGCACTGAAGCTTTCTTT
J gene: TRBJ1-5; V gene: TRBV6-1; clone size: .; D gene: .; CDR3 protein: CASSEALQGTQPQHF; CDR3 DNA: TGTGCCAGCAGTGAAGCGCTTCAGGGGACTCAGCCCCAGCATTTT
J gene: TRBJ2-1; V gene: TRBV6-6; clone size: .; D gene: .; CDR3 protein: CASSYPRSSSNEQFF; CDR3 DNA: TGTGCCAGCAGTTACCCTCGAAGTAGTAGTAATGAGCAGTTCTTC
J gene: TRBJ2-7; V gene: TRBV3-1/TRBV3-2; clone size: .; D gene: .; CDR3 protein: CASSQPLRGRVEQYF; CDR3 DNA: TGTGCCAGCAGCCAACCTTTACGGGGCAGGGTCGAGCAGTACTTC
J gene: TRBJ2-7; V gene: TRBV10-3; clone size: .; D gene: .; CDR3 protein: CAISDPWGYEQYF; CDR3 DNA: TGTGCCATCAGTGATCCATGGGGGTACGAGCAGTACTTC